This is a list of T cell receptor beta chains from one sample in a study of regulatory T cells in long-lasting Graves disease. One entry per CDR3 protein, called by TCRdb with MiXCR from the multiplex PCR reads. The sample consists of roughly 470,000 distinct CDR3 sequences, around 20% of them appearing once. The specimen was peripheral blood mononuclear cells (PBMCs), collected when the disease was refractory, from a patient treated with antithyroid drugs. The origin of the receptors is a female donor with Graves disease. CDR3s leave out the opening cysteine and the closing phenylalanine or tryptophan.

V: TRBV28; CDR3: ASSPMETVGLYEQY
V: TRBV6-2/TRBV6-3; CDR3: ASTMRQGGSTSGANVLT
V: TRBV12-3/TRBV12-4; CDR3: ASSLAPTEKLF
V: TRBV27; CDR3: ASSFSGANTGELF
V: TRBV30; CDR3: AWSGTSGRALRETQY
V: TRBV6-5; CDR3: ASSYRDSAASGANVLT
V: TRBV11-2; CDR3: ASSSYDTYTGELF
V: TRBV6-2/TRBV6-3; CDR3: ASRVGGGTEAF
V: TRBV27; CDR3: ASSFGQGVNYT
V: TRBV4-2; CDR3: ASSQVRGGDKNIQY
V: TRBV6-1; CDR3: ASIPRRLAGVEQY
V: TRBV13; CDR3: ASSLESSGLYEQY
V: TRBV20-1; CDR3: SGSVAD
V: TRBV28; CDR3: ASSTGQGLRNSPLH
V: TRBV7-6; CDR3: ASSHSDRPYEQY
V: TRBV5-8; CDR3: ASSSGLAGQETQY
V: TRBV20-1; CDR3: SARQGISYEQY
V: TRBV12-3/TRBV12-4; CDR3: ASSLGTGGSGYT
V: TRBV4-2; CDR3: ASSIRLAGYHEQY